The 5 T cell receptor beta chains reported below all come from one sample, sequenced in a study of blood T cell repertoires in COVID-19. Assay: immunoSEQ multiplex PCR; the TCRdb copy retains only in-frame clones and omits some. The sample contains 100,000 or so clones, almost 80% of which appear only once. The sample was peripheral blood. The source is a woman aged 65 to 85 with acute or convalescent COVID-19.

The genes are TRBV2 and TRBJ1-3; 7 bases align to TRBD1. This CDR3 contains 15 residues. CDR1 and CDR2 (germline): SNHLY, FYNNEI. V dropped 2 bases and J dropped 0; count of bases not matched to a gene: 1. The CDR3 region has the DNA TGTGCCAGCAGTGAAAGGGGGCCCTCTGGAAACACCATATATTTT. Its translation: CASSERGPSGNTIYF.

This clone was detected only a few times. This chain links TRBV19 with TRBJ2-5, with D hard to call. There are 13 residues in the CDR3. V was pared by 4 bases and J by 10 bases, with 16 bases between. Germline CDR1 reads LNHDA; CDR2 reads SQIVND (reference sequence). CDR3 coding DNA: TGTGCCAGTAGTAAGAACCGCGCCGAGGACCAGTACTTC. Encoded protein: CASSKNRAEDQYF.

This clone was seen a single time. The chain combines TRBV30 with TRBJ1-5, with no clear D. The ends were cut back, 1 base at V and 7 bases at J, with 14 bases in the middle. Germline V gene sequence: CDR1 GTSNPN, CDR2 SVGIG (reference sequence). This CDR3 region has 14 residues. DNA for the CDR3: TGTGCCTGGAGTGGAAGTGGAGGAGGGCAGCCCCAGCATTTT. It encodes CAWSGSGGGQPQHF.

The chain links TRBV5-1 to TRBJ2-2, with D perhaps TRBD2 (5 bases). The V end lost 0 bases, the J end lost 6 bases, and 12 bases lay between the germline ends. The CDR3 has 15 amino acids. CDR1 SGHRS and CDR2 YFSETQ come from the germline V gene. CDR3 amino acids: CASSLDPSSAGELFF. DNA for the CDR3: TGCGCCAGCAGCTTGGATCCTAGCTCGGCCGGGGAGCTGTTTTTT.

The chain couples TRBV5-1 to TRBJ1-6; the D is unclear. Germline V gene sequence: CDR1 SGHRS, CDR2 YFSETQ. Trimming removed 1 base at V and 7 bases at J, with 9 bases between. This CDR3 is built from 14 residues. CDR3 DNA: TGCGCCAGCAGCTTGACACGTGAAAATTCACCCCTCCACTTT. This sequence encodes CASSLTRENSPLHF.